This note documents a single TCR beta chain sequence. The data are from a study of cytomegalovirus exposure and HLA in healthy donors. The study ran its PCR with 60 Vbeta and 13 Jbeta primers. Method: immunoSEQ multiplex PCR; TCRdb's copy keeps in-frame clones and lacks some. This table has about 160,000 clones, around 81% appearing once. The ends lost 3 bases at V and 4 bases at J; junction bases unmatched: 5. Germline-derived CDR1 and CDR2 are LNHDA and SQIVND (reference sequence). The CDR3 is 14 residues long. This chain links TRBV19 with TRBJ1-2; TRBD1 aligns across 7 bases. The TCR comes from a woman aged 50 to 60 in good health and CMV-seronegative. The source material was PBMCs. CDR3 sequence (DNA): TGTGCCAGTAGTATCGACAGGGCGGCCTATGGCTACACCTTC. This gives the protein CASSIDRAAYGYTF.